A single sample is the source of the 6 T cell receptor beta chains below, sequenced in a study of T-cell memory formation after mild COVID-19. TCRdb analysed the 5' RACE reads with MiXCR anew, one entry per CDR3 protein. The table records 450,000 to 650,000 distinct CDR3 sequences, about a sixth of them present only once. Material for sequencing was PBMCs or a T cell subset sorted from them (not recorded which). The receptors shown here come from an adult woman who had mild COVID-19 (a few samples of this study predate the infection). Cell type and time point are not known.

The rearrangement uses TRBV5-1 and TRBJ1-4, with TRBD1 as a possible D gene (5 bases). This CDR3 has 16 amino acids. Germline V lookup: CDR1 SGHRS, CDR2 YFSETQ. Trimming left V 4 bases short and J 8 bases short, with 21 bases between. This CDR3 is CASSRGVSGREEKLFF. The CDR3 nucleotides are TGCGCCAGCAGCCGTGGGGTCTCGGGGCGGGAAGAAAAACTGTTTTTT.

V usage is TRBV20-1 and J usage is TRBJ2-5; 9 nucleotides line up with TRBD2. With 1 base clipped from V and 5 bases from J, the junction kept 8 bases outside the gene matches. The CDR3 extends over 15 amino acids. Per the germline V gene, CDR1 is DFQATT and CDR2 is SNEGSKA (reference sequence). CDR3 sequence: CSARAGTSWGETQYF. The CDR3 DNA reads TGCAGTGCTAGAGCCGGGACTAGCTGGGGGGAGACCCAGTACTTC.

This clonotype was seen a few times. The V and J genes are TRBV10-3 and TRBJ2-5; 7 bases map to TRBD2. In germline, CDR1 is ENHRY, CDR2 SYGVKD. This CDR3 has 13 amino acids. Trimming cost V 10 bases and J 5 bases; bases outside gene matches: 10. The DNA for the CDR3 is TGTGCCAGCATGTCGGGGGGACGGGAGACCCAGTACTTC. It translates to CASMSGGRETQYF.

This chain joins TRBV6-6 and TRBJ2-1, with 11 bases fitting TRBD1. Germline V gene lookup returns CDR1 MNHNY and CDR2 SVGAGI (reference sequence). V lost 4 bases, J lost 7 bases, and 6 bases stayed unmatched. The CDR3 runs to 15 residues. The CDR3 DNA reads as TGTGCCAGCAGTTTAGGGGACAGGGGGGGAAATGAGCAGTTCTTC. This translates into CASSLGDRGGNEQFF.

J is TRBJ2-7 and V is TRBV20-1; 10 bases are shared with TRBD2. Germline V gene data show CDR1 as DFQATT and CDR2 as SNEGSKA (reference sequence). The CDR3 extends over 15 amino acids. V was pared by 0 bases and J by 3 bases, with 5 bases of the junction left unmatched. Here the CDR3 DNA reads TGCAGTGCTAGAGACAGCGGGAGGGCAAACTACGAGCAGTACTTC. This gives the protein CSARDSGRANYEQYF.

Only a few counts were recorded for this clonotype. This CDR3 reads CASSFMSGGETQYF. The CDR3 bases are TGTGCCAGCAGTTTTATGTCCGGTGGGGAGACCCAGTACTTC. This chain links TRBV12-3 or TRBV12-4 with TRBJ2-5; D gene unclear. CDR3 size: 14 residues. V gave up 3 bases and J gave up 5 bases, with 13 bases separating them.